The 2 T cell receptor beta chains in this list originate from one sample, sequenced in a study of OX40 agonist ivuxolimab in advanced cancers. TCRdb keeps only in-frame clones here, not all; method: immunoSEQ multiplex PCR. This table holds around 35,000 clones, 65% to 85% found once. Here the sequenced sample was CD4+ or CD8+ T cells sorted from blood, taken in a trial of the OX40 agonist ivuxolimab. The origin of the receptors is an adult with an advanced solid tumor such as melanoma, head and neck, liver or kidney cancer.

The rearrangement links TRBV2 to TRBJ1-1; TRBD1 is a possible D gene (6 bases). Looked up from germline, CDR1 is SNHLY and CDR2 is FYNNEI. This CDR3 comprises 15 residues. V was trimmed by 4 bases and J by 6 bases, leaving 18 bases between them. CDR3 nucleotides: TGTGCCAGCAGTGGTATGAGACAGGTTGGTTCTGAAGCTTTCTTT. Encoded protein: CASSGMRQVGSEAFF.

This clone has just a few counts. The chain recombines TRBV30 with TRBJ1-2; 7 positions match TRBD1. CDR1 is GTSNPN and CDR2 is SVGIG in the germline V gene (reference sequence). The CDR3 length is 14 residues. With V trimmed by 5 bases and J by 3 bases, 9 bases remained unmatched. CDR3 bases: TGTGCCTGGGAAAGTACAGGGGAAGACTATGGCTACACCTTC. Encoded protein: CAWESTGEDYGYTF. The whole variable domain, remainder taken from reference TRBV30 and TRBJ1-2, is SQTIHQWPATLVQPVGSPLSLECTVEGTSNPNLYWYRQAAGRGLQLLFYSVGIGQISSEVPQNLSASRPQDRQFILSSKKLLLSDSGFYLCAWESTGEDYGYTFGSGTRLTVV.